This paragraph reports one TCR beta chain. Its antigen remains unknown. The PCR made use of 60 Vbeta and 13 Jbeta primers. Here immunoSEQ multiplex PCR was the method, and the copy in TCRdb shows in-frame clones only, minus some. The sample has 77,000 or so clones; around 81% are singletons. This entry belongs to a study of cytomegalovirus exposure and HLA in healthy donors. Study-wide results and limits: Sequencing likely caused a cluster of highly shared sequence variants. A link between a missense DCLRE1C variant and TCR beta V- and J-gene trimming emerged from a later analysis. 87-base-pair reads could not separate some V segments, including TRBV6-2 and TRBV6-3.

V was cut by 0 bases and J by 3 bases, with 18 bases left in between. The germline gives CDR1 MGHRA, CDR2 YSYEKL. The CDR3 has 18 residues. The chain uses TRBV4-1 and TRBJ1-5; D uncertain. The sequenced sample was PBMCs. The receptor was derived from a man aged 35-49 years in good health and CMV-seronegative. The CDR3 DNA is TGCGCCAGCAGCCAAGATAGGACGGGGAGGATTAACAATCAGCCCCAGCATTTT. This codes for CASSQDRTGRINNQPQHF.